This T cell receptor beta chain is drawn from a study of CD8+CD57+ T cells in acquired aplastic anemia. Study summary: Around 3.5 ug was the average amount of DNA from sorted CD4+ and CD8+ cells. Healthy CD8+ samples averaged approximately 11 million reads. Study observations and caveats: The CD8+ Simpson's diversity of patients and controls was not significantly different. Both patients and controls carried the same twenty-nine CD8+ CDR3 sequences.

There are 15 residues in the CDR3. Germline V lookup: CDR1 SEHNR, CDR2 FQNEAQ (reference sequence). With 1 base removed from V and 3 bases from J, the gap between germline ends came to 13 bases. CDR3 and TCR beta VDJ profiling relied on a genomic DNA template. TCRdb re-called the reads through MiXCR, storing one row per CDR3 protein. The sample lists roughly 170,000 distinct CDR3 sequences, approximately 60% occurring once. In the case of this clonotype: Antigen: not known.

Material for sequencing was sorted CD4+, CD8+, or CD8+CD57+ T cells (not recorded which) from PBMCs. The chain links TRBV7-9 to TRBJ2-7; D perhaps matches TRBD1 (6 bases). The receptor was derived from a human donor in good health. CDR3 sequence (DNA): TGTGCCAGCAGCTTAGGGGGCACAGGGAACTACGAGCAGTACTTC. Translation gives CASSLGGTGNYEQYF.